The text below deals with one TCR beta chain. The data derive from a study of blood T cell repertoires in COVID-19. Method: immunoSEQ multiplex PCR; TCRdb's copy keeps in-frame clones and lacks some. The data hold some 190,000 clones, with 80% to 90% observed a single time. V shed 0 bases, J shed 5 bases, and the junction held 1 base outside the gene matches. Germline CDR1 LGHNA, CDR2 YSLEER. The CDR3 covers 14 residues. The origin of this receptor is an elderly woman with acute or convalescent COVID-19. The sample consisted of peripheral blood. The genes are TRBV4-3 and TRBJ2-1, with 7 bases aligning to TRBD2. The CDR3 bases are TGCGCCAGCAGCCAAGAGACTAGCAACAATGAGCAGTTCTTC. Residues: CASSQETSNNEQFF.